What follows describes a single T cell receptor (beta chain). What it binds is not known. The data are from a study of T cell responses to AZD1222 COVID-19 vaccine. Across the whole study: Second doses were pooled across both intervals (about 4 or about 12 weeks).

The V segment lost 5 bases and the J segment 3 bases; nucleotides outside the gene matches: 12. Per germline, CDR1 SGHTA and CDR2 FQGNSA. This CDR3 region has 17 residues. Generated by immunoSEQ multiplex PCR, the TCRdb table keeps only in-frame clones and is missing some. Here the sample spans approximately 110,000 clones, roughly 90% being singletons. The study's findings and limits: Baseline serology detected seropositivity in only 5 to 7 AZD1222 recipients.

The chain links TRBV7-2 to TRBJ1-5; 8 bases are shared with TRBD1. The TCR was taken from an adult in good health. This sample comprised peripheral blood, obtained on day 0 of AZD1222 vaccination. CDR3: CASSTGTGEFYNQPQHF. Here the CDR3 DNA reads TGTGCCAGCAGCACGGGGACAGGTGAATTTTACAATCAGCCCCAGCATTTT.